The entry below gives a single T cell receptor beta chain sequence along with its context. Its antigen is unknown. The protocol was immunoSEQ multiplex PCR, while the TCRdb copy is restricted to in-frame clones and leaves out a portion. The sample lists tens of thousands of clones; approximately 88% were seen once. Looked up from germline, CDR1 is LNHDA and CDR2 is SQIVND (reference sequence). Trimming took off 3 bases at V and 5 bases at J, with 13 bases between the two ends. CDR3 length equals 14 residues. This sample is drawn from a study of T cell responses to AZD1222 COVID-19 vaccine. The study's findings and limits: Clonal diversity may have been underestimated, and the donors were mostly white British, with more females than males. Unmutated variant regions are reportedly the target of nearly half of TCRs that are spike-specific. The study found vaccine-associated CD4 TCRs spanning spike, dominant at 160-218 and 743-854.

The sequence was collected from an adult who received the AZD1222 COVID-19 vaccine. Sequencing used peripheral blood, obtained 28 days after the second AZD1222 dose. The rearrangement uses TRBV19 and TRBJ2-5; no clear D. This CDR3 reads CASSIGSLGETQYF. The CDR3 DNA reads as TGTGCCAGTAGTATTGGCAGTTTGGGGGAGACCCAGTACTTC.